Listed below are T cell receptor beta chains from one sample, sequenced in a study of cytotoxic CD8 clonotypes in ibrutinib-treated CLL. The protocol was immunoSEQ multiplex PCR, while the TCRdb copy is restricted to in-frame clones and leaves out a portion. The sample has about 140,000 clones, about 72% seen once. The sample in question was PBMCs, obtained after 12 months of ibrutinib treatment. The receptors derive from a human donor with chronic lymphocytic leukemia. The CDR3 runs from the conserved cysteine through the conserved F or W. The D gene is left open where the match is weak. Clone size appears in some rows only: once, few, many, or a class for an expanded clone.

J gene	V gene	clone size	D gene	CDR3 protein	CDR3 DNA
TRBJ1-6	TRBV19	.	.	CASSDFRGAAYNSPLHF	TGTGCCAGTAGTGACTTTAGGGGGGCCGCCTATAATTCACCCCTCCACTTT
TRBJ1-2	TRBV4-2	.	.	CASSPPGDYGYTF	TGTGCCAGCAGCCCGCCCGGAGACTATGGCTACACCTTC
TRBJ2-1	TRBV7-8	.	.	CASSLAGLGYNEQFF	TGTGCCAGCAGCTTAGCTGGGCTAGGATACAATGAGCAGTTCTTC
TRBJ2-7	TRBV7-9	.	.	CASSLPTGHEQYF	TGTGCCAGCAGCTTGCCGACGGGCCACGAGCAGTACTTC
TRBJ2-2	TRBV10-3	many	TRBD2	CAIRDLAGGPSGELFF	TGTGCCATCAGGGATCTAGCGGGAGGGCCGTCCGGGGAGCTGTTTTTT
TRBJ1-5	TRBV18	few	.	CASSPSQAQPQHF	TGTGCCAGCTCACCATCCCAAGCTCAGCCCCAGCATTTT
TRBJ2-7	TRBV2	.	.	CASTRENYEQYF	TGTGCCAGCACCCGGGAAAACTACGAGCAGTACTTC
TRBJ1-5	TRBV18	.	.	CASSEGARSNQPQHF	TGTGCCAGCTCCGAAGGGGCGCGGAGCAATCAGCCCCAGCATTTT
TRBJ1-2	TRBV5-8	.	.	CASSRGEYGYTF	TGTGCCAGCAGCCGCGGGGAGTATGGCTACACCTTC
TRBJ2-7	TRBV11-2	.	TRBD1	CASSLVAPRQGAHEQYF	TGTGCCAGCAGCTTAGTAGCCCCCCGGCAGGGGGCCCACGAGCAGTACTTC
TRBJ2-3	TRBV7-9	.	.	CASSFLPRESSTDTQYF	TGTGCCAGCAGCTTTCTACCTCGGGAGTCTAGCACAGATACGCAGTATTTT
TRBJ1-1	TRBV18	few	.	CASSPWTATEAFF	TGTGCCAGCTCACCCTGGACAGCCACTGAAGCTTTCTTT
TRBJ1-5	TRBV6-6	.	.	CASSLWGELNQPQHF	TGTGCCAGCAGCTTGTGGGGGGAACTCAATCAGCCCCAGCATTTT
TRBJ1-2	TRBV28	.	.	CASNEAGPVPLRYGYTF	TGTGCCAGCAACGAGGCGGGGCCAGTCCCCCTTAGGTATGGCTACACCTTC
TRBJ2-2	TRBV10-3	few	.	CAIRVGGNTGELFF	TGTGCCATCAGAGTTGGGGGGAACACCGGGGAGCTGTTTTTT
TRBJ1-2	TRBV11-2	.	.	CASSRLNRVLDYGYTF	TGTGCCAGCAGCAGGCTAAACAGGGTGCTTGACTATGGCTACACCTTC
TRBJ1-5	TRBV4-1	.	.	CASSQGFGDQPQHF	TGCGCCAGCAGCCAAGGGTTCGGCGATCAGCCCCAGCATTTT
TRBJ2-2	TRBV5-1	.	.	CASSALQGSTGELFF	TGCGCCAGCAGCGCACTACAGGGTTCCACCGGGGAGCTGTTTTTT
TRBJ2-7	TRBV19	.	TRBD1	CASSSGQGHSSYEQYF	TGTGCCAGTAGTTCAGGACAGGGTCATAGCTCCTACGAGCAGTACTTC
TRBJ1-3	TRBV19	.	.	CASSSGLSSGNTIYF	TGTGCCAGTAGCTCCGGGCTCTCCTCTGGAAACACCATATATTTT
TRBJ2-3	TRBV7-6	once	TRBD2	CASSLAEGLADTQYF	TGTGCCAGCAGCTTAGCGGAGGGACTAGCAGATACGCAGTATTTT
TRBJ1-1	TRBV7-9	.	.	CASSLGVSTEAFF	TGTGCCAGCAGCTTAGGTGTGAGTACTGAAGCTTTCTTT
TRBJ2-3	TRBV27	.	.	CASSKFGTPTDTQYF	TGTGCCAGCAGTAAATTTGGGACACCCACAGATACGCAGTATTTT
TRBJ2-7	TRBV5-4	.	TRBD1	CASSLADRFYEQYF	TGTGCCAGCAGCTTGGCGGACAGGTTTTACGAGCAGTACTTC
TRBJ2-5	TRBV7-9	.	.	CASSIQETQYF	TGTGCCAGCAGCATCCAAGAGACCCAGTACTTC
TRBJ2-1	TRBV14	once	TRBD2	CASSLLTSGRARSSYNEQFF	TGTGCCAGCAGCCTACTTACTAGCGGGAGGGCTCGTAGCTCCTACAATGAGCAGTTCTTC
TRBJ2-1	TRBV28	.	TRBD2	CASSLTTSGAYNEQFF	TGTGCCAGCAGTTTAACGACTAGCGGGGCCTACAATGAGCAGTTCTTC
TRBJ1-2	TRBV21-1	.	.	CASSKVDYGYTF	TGTGCCAGCAGCAAAGTGGACTATGGCTACACCTTC
TRBJ1-1	TRBV5-4	.	TRBD1	CASSLQGSRGTEAFF	TGTGCCAGCAGCTTACAGGGGTCGCGGGGGACTGAAGCTTTCTTT
TRBJ2-3	TRBV6-5	.	.	CASSYAGTDTQYF	TGTGCCAGCAGTTACGCTGGGACAGATACGCAGTATTTT
TRBJ1-2	TRBV28	.	.	CASSPGHYPRYGYTF	TGTGCCAGCAGTCCCGGACACTATCCCCGCTATGGCTACACCTTC
TRBJ2-7	TRBV18	.	.	CASSPQGSSYEQYF	TGTGCCAGCTCACCACAGGGTAGCTCCTACGAGCAGTACTTC
TRBJ2-7	TRBV10-3	.	TRBD1	CAIKVDRAGVEQYF	TGTGCCATAAAAGTCGACAGGGCCGGAGTCGAGCAGTACTTC
TRBJ1-2	TRBV5-8	.	.	CASSERAQSYGYTF	TGTGCCAGCAGTGAGCGGGCCCAGAGCTACGGCTACACCTTC
TRBJ2-7	TRBV11-2	.	.	CASSLAGTYREQYF	TGTGCCAGCAGCTTAGCAGGAACCTACCGCGAGCAGTACTTC
TRBJ1-6	TRBV7-9	.	.	CASNPGTPRSPLHF	TGTGCCAGCAACCCGGGGACCCCTCGTTCACCCCTCCACTTT
TRBJ2-2	TRBV6-5	.	.	CASSYSHRVRTGELFF	TGTGCCAGCAGTTACTCGCACAGGGTCCGAACCGGGGAGCTGTTTTTT
TRBJ2-3	TRBV18	.	.	CASSPHWRDTQYF	TGTGCCAGCTCTCCTCACTGGAGAGATACGCAGTATTTT
TRBJ1-2	TRBV2	.	.	CASNYRASYGYTF	TGTGCCAGCAACTACAGGGCCTCCTATGGCTACACCTTC
TRBJ2-7	TRBV4-1	.	.	CASSQDHGTPWYEQYF	TGCGCCAGCAGCCAAGATCATGGGACCCCGTGGTACGAGCAGTACTTC
TRBJ1-2	TRBV27	.	.	CASNGGDGYTF	TGTGCCAGCAACGGGGGAGATGGCTACACCTTC
TRBJ1-1	TRBV28	.	.	CASSLAPTGWNTEAFF	TGTGCCAGCAGCCTTGCCCCAACAGGGTGGAACACTGAAGCTTTCTTT
TRBJ1-3	TRBV18	few	.	CASSPPRDFQNTIYF	TGTGCCAGCTCACCACCGCGAGACTTCCAAAACACCATATATTTT
TRBJ2-3	TRBV4-3	.	TRBD2	CASSQGTSGLDTQYF	TGCGCCAGCAGCCAGGGTACTAGCGGGCTAGATACGCAGTATTTT
TRBJ1-2	TRBV6-5	.	TRBD1	CASSLRGQGLYGYTF	TGTGCCAGCAGCCTCAGAGGACAGGGACTCTATGGCTACACCTTC
TRBJ2-7	TRBV27	once	.	CASSLSSGEFLSYEQYF	TGTGCCAGCAGTTTATCATCCGGGGAATTTTTATCCTACGAGCAGTACTTC
TRBJ2-7	TRBV5-1	.	TRBD2	CASSLDGGNYEQYF	TGCGCCAGCAGCTTGGACGGGGGGAACTACGAGCAGTACTTC
TRBJ1-2	TRBV7-8	few	.	CASSVSRRWYTF	TGTGCCAGCAGCGTTAGTCGTCGATGGTACACCTTC
TRBJ2-7	TRBV7-2	.	.	CASSLGVRIDGDEQYF	TGTGCCAGCAGCTTAGGTGTGAGGATAGATGGGGACGAGCAGTACTTC
TRBJ2-7	TRBV5-1	.	.	CASSIASSYEQYF	TGCGCCAGCAGCATAGCGAGCTCCTACGAGCAGTACTTC
TRBJ2-7	TRBV19	few	TRBD1	CASAGTAYEQYF	TGTGCCAGTGCCGGGACAGCCTACGAGCAGTACTTC
TRBJ2-5	TRBV15	.	TRBD2	CATSRESGPAGGLQETQYF	TGTGCCACCAGCAGAGAGTCGGGTCCGGCGGGGGGCTTGCAAGAGACCCAGTACTTC
TRBJ2-1	TRBV27	.	.	CASSFNSDGSSYNEQFF	TGTGCCAGCAGCTTCAACTCGGACGGAAGCTCCTACAATGAGCAGTTCTTC
TRBJ1-2	TRBV27	.	.	CASSRGAAVGYTF	TGTGCCAGCAGTCGGGGGGCAGCTGTCGGCTACACCTTC
TRBJ2-7	TRBV7-2	.	TRBD1	CASSLGTVVLHEQYF	TGTGCCAGCAGCCTCGGGACAGTAGTCCTACACGAGCAGTACTTC